This entry is about one T cell receptor (beta chain). Its antigen remains unknown. V was pared by 5 bases and J by 0 bases, with 11 bases between. The CDR3 has 13 residues. Germline CDR1 is DFQATT and CDR2 is SNEGSKA (reference sequence). This specimen belongs to a study of early T cells in non-severe SARS-CoV-2 infection. Across the study: The authors sequenced bulk RNA from unsorted whole blood, leaving chains unpaired.

Researchers attached unique molecular identifiers to individual cDNA molecules. TCRdb processed the 5' RACE reads anew with MiXCR; each CDR3 protein has one entry. The data show 45,000 to 65,000 distinct CDR3 sequences, 9% to 15% seen once. Study-wide results and limits: CD4 and private specificities were missed by VDJdb matching, which favored anti-spike CD8 responses.

The sequence was obtained from an adult who was a healthcare worker with PCR-confirmed SARS-CoV-2 infection or an uninfected control (not recorded which). The chain combines TRBV20-1 with TRBJ2-7; D is perhaps TRBD1 or TRBD2 (6 bases each). The source was whole blood, collected at baseline. The CDR3 spells CSAGGPLSYEQYF. As DNA, the CDR3 is TGCAGTGCTGGGGGGCCCCTCTCCTACGAGCAGTACTTC.